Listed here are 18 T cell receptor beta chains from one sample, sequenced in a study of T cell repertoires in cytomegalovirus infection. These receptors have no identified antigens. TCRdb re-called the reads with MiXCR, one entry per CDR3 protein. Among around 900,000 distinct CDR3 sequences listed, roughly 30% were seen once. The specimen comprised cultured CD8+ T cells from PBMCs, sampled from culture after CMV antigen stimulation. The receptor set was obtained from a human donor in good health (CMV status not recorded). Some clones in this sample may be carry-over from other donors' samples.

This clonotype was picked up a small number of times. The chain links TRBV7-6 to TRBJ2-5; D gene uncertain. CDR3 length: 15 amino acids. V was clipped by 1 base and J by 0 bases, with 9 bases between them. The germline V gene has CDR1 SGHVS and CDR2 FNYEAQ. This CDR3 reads CASSLGYVNQETQYF. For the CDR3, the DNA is TGTGCCAGCAGCTTAGGATACGTTAACCAAGAGACCCAGTACTTC.

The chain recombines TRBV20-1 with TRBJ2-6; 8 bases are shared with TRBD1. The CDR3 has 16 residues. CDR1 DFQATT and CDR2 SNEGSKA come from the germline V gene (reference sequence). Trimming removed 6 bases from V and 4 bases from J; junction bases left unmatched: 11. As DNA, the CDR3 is TGCAGTGCCTTCGACAGGGGCCGACGGGGGGCCAACGTCCTGACTTTC. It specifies CSAFDRGRRGANVLTF.

The CDR3 DNA is TGTGCCAGCAGCTTGACAGGGCTGGTCACTGAAGCTTTCTTT. Its protein is CASSLTGLVTEAFF. The chain has TRBV7-9 and TRBJ1-1; 7 nucleotides match TRBD1. Germline V gene lookup returns CDR1 SEHNR and CDR2 FQNEAQ (reference sequence). Trimming removed 3 bases from V and 4 bases from J; junction bases left unmatched: 5. The CDR3 extends over 14 amino acids.

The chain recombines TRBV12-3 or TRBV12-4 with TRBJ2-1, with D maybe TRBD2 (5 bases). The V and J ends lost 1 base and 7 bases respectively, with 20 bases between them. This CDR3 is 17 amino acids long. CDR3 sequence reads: CASSLERAQAAVNEQFF. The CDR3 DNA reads TGTGCCAGCAGTTTAGAGAGGGCCCAGGCGGCGGTGAATGAGCAGTTCTTC.

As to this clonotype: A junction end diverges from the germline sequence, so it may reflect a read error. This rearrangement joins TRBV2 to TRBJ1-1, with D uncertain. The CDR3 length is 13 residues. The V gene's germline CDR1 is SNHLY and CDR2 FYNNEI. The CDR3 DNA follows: TGTGCCAGCAGTGACAGGATGTACACTGAAGCTTCCTTT. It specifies CASSDRMYTEASF.

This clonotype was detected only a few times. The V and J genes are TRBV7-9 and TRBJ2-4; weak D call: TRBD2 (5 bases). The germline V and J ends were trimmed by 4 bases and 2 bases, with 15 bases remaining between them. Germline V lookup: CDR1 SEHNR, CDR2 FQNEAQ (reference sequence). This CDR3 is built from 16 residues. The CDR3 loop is CASSSSSRVTKNIQYF. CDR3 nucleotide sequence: TGTGCCAGCAGCTCGTCCTCGAGGGTGACCAAAAACATTCAGTACTTC.

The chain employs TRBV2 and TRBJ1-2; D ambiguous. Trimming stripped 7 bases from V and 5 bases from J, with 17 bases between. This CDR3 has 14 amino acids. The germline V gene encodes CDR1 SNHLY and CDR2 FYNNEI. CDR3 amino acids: CASIPRETGYGYTF. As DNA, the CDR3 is TGTGCCAGCATCCCCCGGGAAACGGGATATGGCTACACCTTC.

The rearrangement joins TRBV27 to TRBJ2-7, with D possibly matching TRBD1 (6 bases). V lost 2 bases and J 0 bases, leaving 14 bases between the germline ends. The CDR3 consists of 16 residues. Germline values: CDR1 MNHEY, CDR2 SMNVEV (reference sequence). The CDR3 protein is CASSLPGQRSSYEQYV. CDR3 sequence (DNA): TGTGCCAGCAGTTTACCCGGACAGAGGAGCTCCTACGAGCAGTACGTC.

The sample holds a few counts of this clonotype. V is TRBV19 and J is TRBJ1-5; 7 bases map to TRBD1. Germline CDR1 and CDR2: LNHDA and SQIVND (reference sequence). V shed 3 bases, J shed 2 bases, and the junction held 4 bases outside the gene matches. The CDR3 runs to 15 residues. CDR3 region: CASSIRQGGNQPQHF. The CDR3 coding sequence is TGTGCCAGTAGTATCCGGCAGGGGGGCAATCAGCCCCAGCATTTT.

The CDR3 here is CASSLPGKRHGYGYTF. The DNA of the CDR3 is TGTGCCAGCAGCTTACCCGGGAAGAGGCACGGCTATGGCTACACCTTC. The V gene is TRBV7-9, the J gene TRBJ1-2; D gene ambiguous. Trimming left V 2 bases short and J 4 bases short, with 17 bases between. CDR1 and CDR2 (germline): SEHNR, FQNEAQ (reference sequence). CDR3 length: 16 amino acids.

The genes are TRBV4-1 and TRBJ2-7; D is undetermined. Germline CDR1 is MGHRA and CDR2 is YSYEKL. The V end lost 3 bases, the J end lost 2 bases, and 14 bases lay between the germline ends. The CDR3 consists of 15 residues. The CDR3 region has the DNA TGCGCCAGCAGCCAGCTCGACGGTCCGACCTACGAGCAGTACGTC. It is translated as CASSQLDGPTYEQYV.

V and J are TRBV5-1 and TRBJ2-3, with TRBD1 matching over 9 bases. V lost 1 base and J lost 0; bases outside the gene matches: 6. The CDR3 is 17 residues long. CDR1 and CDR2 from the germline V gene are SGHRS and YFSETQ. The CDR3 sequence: CASSLFGTGTSTDTQYF. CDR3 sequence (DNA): TGCGCCAGCAGCTTGTTTGGGACAGGGACTAGCACAGATACGCAGTATTTT.

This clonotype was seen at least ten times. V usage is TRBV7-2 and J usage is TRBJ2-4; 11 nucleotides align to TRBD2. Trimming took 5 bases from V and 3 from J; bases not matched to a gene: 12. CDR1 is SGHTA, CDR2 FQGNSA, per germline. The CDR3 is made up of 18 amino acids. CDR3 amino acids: CASSGLVAGGPDKNIQYF. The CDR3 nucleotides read TGTGCCAGCAGCGGACTTGTAGCGGGGGGGCCAGACAAAAACATTCAGTACTTC.

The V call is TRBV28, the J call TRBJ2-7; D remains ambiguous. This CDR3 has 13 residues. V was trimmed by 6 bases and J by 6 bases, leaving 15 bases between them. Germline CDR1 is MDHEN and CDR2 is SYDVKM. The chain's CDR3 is CASSPAGWGEQYV. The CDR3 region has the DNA TGTGCCAGCAGCCCCGCAGGTTGGGGCGAGCAGTACGTC.

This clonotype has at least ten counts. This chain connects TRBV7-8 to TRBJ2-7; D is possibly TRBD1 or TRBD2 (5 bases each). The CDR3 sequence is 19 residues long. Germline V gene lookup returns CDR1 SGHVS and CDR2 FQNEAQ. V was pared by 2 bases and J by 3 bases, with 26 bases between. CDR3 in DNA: TGTGCCAGCAGCTTACTAGGGACCTCTGCTTCCCTCCTACTCTACGAGCAGTACGTC. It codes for CASSLLGTSASLLLYEQYV.

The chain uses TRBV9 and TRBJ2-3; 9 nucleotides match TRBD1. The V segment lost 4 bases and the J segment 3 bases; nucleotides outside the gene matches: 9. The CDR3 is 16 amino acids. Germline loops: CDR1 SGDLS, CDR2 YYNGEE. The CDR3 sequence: CASSYNDRGTTDTQYF. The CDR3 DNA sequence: TGTGCCAGCAGCTACAACGACAGGGGGACAACAGATACGCAGTATTTT.

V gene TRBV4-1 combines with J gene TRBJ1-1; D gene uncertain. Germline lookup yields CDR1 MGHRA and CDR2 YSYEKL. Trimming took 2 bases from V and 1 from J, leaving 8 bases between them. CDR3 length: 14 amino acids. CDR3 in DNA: TGCGCCAGCAGCCAATTAGCCCCGAACACTGAAGCTTTCTTT. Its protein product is CASSQLAPNTEAFF.

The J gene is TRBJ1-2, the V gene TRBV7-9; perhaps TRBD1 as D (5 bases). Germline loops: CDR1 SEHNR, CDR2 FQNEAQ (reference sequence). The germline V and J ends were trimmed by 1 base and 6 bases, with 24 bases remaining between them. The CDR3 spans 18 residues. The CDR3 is CASSLVKDIWGASNGYTF. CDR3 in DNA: TGTGCCAGCAGCTTAGTTAAGGACATTTGGGGTGCTTCCAATGGCTACACCTTC.